This T cell receptor beta chain stems from a study of glioma-infiltrating T cells (dated by TCRdb to the mid-2010s). Some background on the complete study: The study sequenced TCR alpha- and beta-chain repertoires from glioma tissue, from non-neoplastic brain tissue and from matched peripheral blood mononuclear cells. Each tissue-infiltrating repertoire was compared with the same patient's peripheral blood repertoire to measure divergence between tissue and blood T-cell populations. Three low-grade glioma patients, under ten primary glioblastoma patients, and three non-glioma patients who contributed non-neoplastic brain tissue made up the paired cohort. General conclusions and limits of the study: In non-neoplastic patients, VJ-independent divergence between tissue and blood fell below expectation, whereas in all gliomas, and especially in low-grade gliomas, the divergence rose above expectation. Very few CDR3 sequences were shared between tissue and blood, attributed to high CDR3 diversity and limited sampling. The group comparisons were based on small numbers of patients: three non-neoplastic, three low-grade glioma and eight glioblastoma patients.

From cysteine to phenylalanine, the CDR3 is 15 amino acids long. Only the CDR3 part of the read is kept: 45 bases, read in frame from the first base. The germline V gene (reference sequence) yields LNHNV for CDR1 and YYDKDF for CDR2. The V end loses 4 bases and the J end loses 5 bases, and a stretch of 17 bases separates them. This clonotype appeared many times. Its antigen remains undetermined. No clone much larger than this one lies a single base away; base qualities are absent. TCR alpha and beta CDR3 regions were amplified with the iRepertoire nested amplicon-rescue multiplex PCR (arm-PCR) platform from RNA. The input for one-step reverse transcription and amplification was about 95-450 ng of either tissue mRNA or PBMC total RNA. After bead purification, a secondary multiplex PCR added Illumina adapters, and libraries were gel-purified between 200 and 400 bp. Demultiplexing relied on internal 6-nucleotide barcodes carried by the libraries. Sequencing of libraries was performed on an Illumina MiSeq with 2x220 or 2x250 nucleotide paired-end reads. Turning to the authors' computational methods: Paired reads were merged using FLASH 1.2.11 and aligned with BWA-MEM to the GRCh37 human genome, and TRA and TRB reads were then extracted. For V and J assignment, an IMGT-derived reference of cassette sequences and CDR3 motifs that included pseudogenes was used. Reads were translated in three frames, and productive CDR3s were defined as those with a C...FGXG motif and no stop codons. Unique combinations of V-J cassette pair and CDR3 amino acid sequence were defined as clonotypes. Filtering of reads was based on Hamming distance, with the threshold set by the sequence error rate of each sample in mapped regions. TCRdb reprocessed the public reads (quality trimming at Q25 with fastp, clone calling with MiXCR) and kept in-frame beta chains. Each entry is one CDR3 protein sequence, shown with its most common DNA and genes. Clone size and V and J calls follow TCRdb, not the original study. The sample has about 99,000 distinct CDR3 sequences on record, less than 30% of them singletons. The ten largest clones add up to roughly 45% of the sample.

The sequence derives from a human donor with low-grade glioma or glioblastoma, undergoing nonglioma brain surgery, or in good health (not recorded which). The rearrangement combines TRBV15 with TRBJ2-5; the D gene is possibly TRBD2, with 7 bases matching. The sequencing input was glioma tissue, nonneoplastic brain tissue, or PBMCs (not recorded which). The nucleotides read TGTGCCACCAGCAAAAACTTGCGGGGGCTGGAGACCCAGTACTTC. Its protein reads: CATSKNLRGLETQYF.